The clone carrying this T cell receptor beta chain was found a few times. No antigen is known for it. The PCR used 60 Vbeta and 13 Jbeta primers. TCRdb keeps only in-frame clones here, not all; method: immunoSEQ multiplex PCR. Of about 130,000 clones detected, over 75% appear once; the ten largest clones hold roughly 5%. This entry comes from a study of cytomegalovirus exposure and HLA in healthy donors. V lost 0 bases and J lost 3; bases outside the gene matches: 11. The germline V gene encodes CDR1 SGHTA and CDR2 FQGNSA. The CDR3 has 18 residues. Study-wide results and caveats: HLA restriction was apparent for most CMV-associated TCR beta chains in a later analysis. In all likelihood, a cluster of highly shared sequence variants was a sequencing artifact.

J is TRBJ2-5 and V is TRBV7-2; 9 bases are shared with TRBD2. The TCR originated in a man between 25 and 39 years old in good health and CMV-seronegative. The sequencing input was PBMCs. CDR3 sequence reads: CASSLAGGGRAVEETQYF. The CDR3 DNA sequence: TGTGCCAGCAGCTTAGCTGGCGGCGGGAGGGCCGTAGAAGAGACCCAGTACTTC.